The source of this T cell receptor (beta chain) is a study of beta chain features in type 1 diabetes. The study, taken as a whole, reports: For cells with high TCR expression, cDNA sequencing could yield over-representation. Moderate yet significant TCRB CDR3 shortening was seen in Type 1 diabetes patients in all four CD4+ subsets.

The entirety of the isolated RNA underwent reverse transcription, so expressed TCRB transcripts were sequenced. Repertoires were generated with immunoSEQ multiplex PCR, while TCRdb's copy carries only in-frame clones and drops some. The table lists 600,000 or so clones, around 12% of them singletons. V dropped 5 bases and J dropped 7; count of bases not matched to a gene: 11. This CDR3 spans 15 amino acids. Germline CDR1 MNHEY, CDR2 SVGAGI. Note on this clone: What it binds is not known.

V usage is TRBV6-5 and J usage is TRBJ2-1, with 7 bases aligning to TRBD2. The receptor was derived from a man between 25 and 39 years old with type 1 diabetes. Input material: naive CD4+ T cells from blood. The CDR3 loop reads CASSLGGATRNEQFF. The CDR3 DNA reads as TGTGCCAGCAGTCTGGGAGGGGCTACTCGGAATGAGCAGTTCTTC.